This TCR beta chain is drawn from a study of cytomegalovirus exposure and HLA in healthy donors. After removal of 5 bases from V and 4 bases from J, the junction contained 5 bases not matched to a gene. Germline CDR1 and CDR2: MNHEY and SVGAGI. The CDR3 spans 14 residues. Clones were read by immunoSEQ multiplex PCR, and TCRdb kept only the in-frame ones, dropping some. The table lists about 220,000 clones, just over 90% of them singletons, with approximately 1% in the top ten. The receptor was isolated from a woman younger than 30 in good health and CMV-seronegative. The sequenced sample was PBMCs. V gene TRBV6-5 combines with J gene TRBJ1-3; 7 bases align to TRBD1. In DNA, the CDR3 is TGTGCCAGCAGTGACAGGGACTCAGGAAACACCATATATTTT. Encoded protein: CASSDRDSGNTIYF.